This paragraph reports one T cell receptor beta chain. Its antigen is undetermined. Roughly 0.5 to 1 ug RNA was reverse transcribed with random hexamers. The TCR beta CDR3 was amplified by immunoSEQ multiplex PCR across 54 Vbeta, 13 Jbeta. MiXCR, run by TCRdb on the immunoSEQ multiplex PCR reads, gives a single entry per CDR3 protein. In the table there are some 160,000 distinct CDR3 sequences, approximately 95% of which are singletons. Sequencing of TCR beta, carried out with a high-throughput approach, was applied to CD8+ and CD4+ T cells from the blood. This entry is derived from a study of CD8 T cells in Susac syndrome. The study's findings and limits: In its TCR sequencing and HLA analysis, the study acknowledged that the number of individuals was relatively small.

Sequences were obtained from CD8+ T cells from PBMCs. The origin of this receptor is a human donor with multiple sclerosis.

Written as DNA, the CDR3 is TGTGCCAGCAGCACCTCTTTTCAAGCTTTCTTT. Encoded protein: CASSTSFQAFF. This chain uses TRBV11-1 with TRBJ1-1; D gene uncertain. Germline V CDR1 and CDR2: SGHAT, FQDESV (reference sequence). Trimming took off 5 bases at V and 9 bases at J, with 10 bases between the two ends. This CDR3 is 11 amino acids long.